The T cell receptor (beta chain) described here comes from a study of shared clonotypes between healthy human individuals (dated by TCRdb to about 2020). Notes on the research overall: A couple of women and three men aged 18 to 49 years were included in the cohort. Per donor, three plates each were used for CD4 naive and CD4 memory, two for CD8 naive, and one for CD8 memory. Blood TCR repertoires of five healthy adults were deeply sequenced to estimate repertoire size and the extent of clonotype sharing between individuals. To increase sequencing depth and limit assay-specific biases, different laboratories used diverse techniques to prepare libraries and sequence TCR repertoires. Per donor, leukapheresis produced somewhere between about 0.94 and 9.5 billion PBMCs.

Using the deep immunoSEQ assay, multiplex PCR amplified TCR CDR3 regions from genomic DNA. Extracted genomic DNA from each cell subset was spread evenly across all wells of several immunoSEQ 96-well plates, with each plate serving as a replicate. For sorted subsets, each replicate PCR was loaded with around 220 ng genomic DNA, equivalent to some 27,000 T cell genomes. Purified libraries were quantified with a Qubit 3.0 fluorometer, sized on a Bioanalyzer 2100, and re-quantified with the KAPA Library Quantification kit. Every immunoSEQ 96-well plate was sequenced on a dedicated single-read 150-cycle Illumina NextSeq 550 flow cell. Processing in the source paper ran as follows. The immunoSEQ output contained only junctional sequences without quality scores, so filtering could not match that applied to full-length reads. Sequences were annotated with PyIR, a Python wrapper for IgBLAST v1.9, and V/J genes and CDR3 were assigned using IMGT germline references. Any read was removed if the V/J assignment was weak (E-value above 1e-6), the CDR3 was missing, or the read contained stop codons, out-of-frame junctions, or ambiguous translated residues. A V3J clonotype was defined by an identical inferred V gene, J gene, and CDR3 amino acid sequence. To compute the percentage overlap between repertoires, the number of shared unique clonotypes was divided by the size of the smaller repertoire. RTK rarefaction, the Chao1 estimator, and Recon v2.1 estimates of unobserved clonotypes were used to assess repertoire richness. OLGA was used to compute generation probabilities for all TCRbeta clonotypes that the gDNA method yielded from a handful of donors. Drawn from immuneACCESS, this table holds only the in-frame rearrangements with V and J called that TCRdb kept. Clones are partly lost; checked studies trace under half to an unresolved V gene and leave the rest unexplained. That table gives V, J and clone size, and the DNA gave D and trimming. Recorded for this sample are 80,000 to 100,000 clones; almost 70% of them occurred a single time. The top ten clonotypes cover approximately 55% of the sample.

A distance of 20 bases separates the germline ends of V and J, which lose 1 base and 5 bases respectively. Based on the germline V gene, the CDR1 and CDR2 sequences are SGHTA and FQGNSA. Spanning cysteine to phenylalanine, the CDR3 consists of 17 amino acids. Kept here is only the CDR3 DNA, which spans 51 bases and is read in frame from base 1. Healthy HIV-negative adults with no recently reported acute infections or vaccinations were included as donors. Every donor was a Caucasian adult residing in Nashville, Tennessee, USA. CD8 memory samples consisted of magnetically selected CD45RO+ cells combined with CCR7-negative CD45RA+ effector memory (TemRA) cells. Blood was collected by leukapheresis, and PBMCs were isolated by Ficoll-Histopaque density gradient centrifugation and then cryopreserved in liquid nitrogen vapor phase. Analytical flow cytometry was used to check the purity and quantity of each magnetically sorted T cell population. From each sorted fraction, genomic DNA was isolated and quantified by UV absorbance on a Nanodrop 2000c.

Note on this clone: What this receptor recognizes is not known. No much larger clonotype is one base removed from it; base qualities were not supplied.

What the work shows at the level of the full study, not this receptor alone: Naive subsets generally had larger estimated clonotype richness than memory subsets did. Rarefaction of sorted-subset datasets indicated incomplete sequencing despite the large sequencing depth. Sampling was limited to blood, and TCR repertoires in tissue likely differ from TCR repertoires in blood. Based on pairwise subsampling, the degree of clonotype sharing among donors was expected to be affected by sequencing depth. Because the study included a small number of donors, the genetic and exposure-history diversity represented was limited. About 5% of naive CD4, 3.5% of naive CD8, 2.3% of memory CD4, and around 0.42% of memory CD8 clonotypes were shared across several donors. Compared with non-shared clonotypes, clonotypes shared by all four sorted-subset donors had higher generation probabilities.

Sample: memory CD8+ T cells sorted from blood. The meaning of the sample's cell subset or site label: CD45RO+ cells pooled with CCR7-negative TemRA cells. The TCR comes from a man younger than 45 in good health. This sequence uses TRBV7-2 and TRBJ1-1; a tentative D match to TRBD1 spans 5 bases. This receptor has the CDR3 CASSLGGAAKAWTEAFF. The base sequence is TGTGCCAGCAGCTTAGGAGGGGCGGCTAAAGCGTGGACTGAAGCTTTCTTT.